Below, one T cell receptor (beta chain) is given with its context. The antigen is not known. The sample is drawn from a study of response to subunit inactivated influenza vaccine. General study results and limits: With each seasonal influenza vaccination, the authors suggested, few new T cells are recruited.

Germline V CDR1 and CDR2: MNHNS, SASEGT. The CDR3 is 16 residues long. With 6 bases removed from V and 0 bases from J, the gap between germline ends came to 16 bases. A single record per CDR3 protein comes from TCRdb applying MiXCR to the RT-PCR reads. The sample lists 150,000 to 200,000 distinct CDR3 sequences, 9.5% to 13% seen once, with roughly an eighth in the top ten. The rearrangement joins TRBV6-1 to TRBJ2-3; D is perhaps TRBD1 (6 bases). The sequenced sample was non-naive T cells sorted from PBMCs, obtained 40 to 50 days after vaccination. This clonotype originated in a man between 45 and 60 years old who received an inactivated influenza vaccine. CDR3 residues: CASRKQGRKSTDTQYF. The CDR3 bases are TGTGCCAGCAGGAAACAGGGAAGAAAGAGCACAGATACGCAGTATTTT.